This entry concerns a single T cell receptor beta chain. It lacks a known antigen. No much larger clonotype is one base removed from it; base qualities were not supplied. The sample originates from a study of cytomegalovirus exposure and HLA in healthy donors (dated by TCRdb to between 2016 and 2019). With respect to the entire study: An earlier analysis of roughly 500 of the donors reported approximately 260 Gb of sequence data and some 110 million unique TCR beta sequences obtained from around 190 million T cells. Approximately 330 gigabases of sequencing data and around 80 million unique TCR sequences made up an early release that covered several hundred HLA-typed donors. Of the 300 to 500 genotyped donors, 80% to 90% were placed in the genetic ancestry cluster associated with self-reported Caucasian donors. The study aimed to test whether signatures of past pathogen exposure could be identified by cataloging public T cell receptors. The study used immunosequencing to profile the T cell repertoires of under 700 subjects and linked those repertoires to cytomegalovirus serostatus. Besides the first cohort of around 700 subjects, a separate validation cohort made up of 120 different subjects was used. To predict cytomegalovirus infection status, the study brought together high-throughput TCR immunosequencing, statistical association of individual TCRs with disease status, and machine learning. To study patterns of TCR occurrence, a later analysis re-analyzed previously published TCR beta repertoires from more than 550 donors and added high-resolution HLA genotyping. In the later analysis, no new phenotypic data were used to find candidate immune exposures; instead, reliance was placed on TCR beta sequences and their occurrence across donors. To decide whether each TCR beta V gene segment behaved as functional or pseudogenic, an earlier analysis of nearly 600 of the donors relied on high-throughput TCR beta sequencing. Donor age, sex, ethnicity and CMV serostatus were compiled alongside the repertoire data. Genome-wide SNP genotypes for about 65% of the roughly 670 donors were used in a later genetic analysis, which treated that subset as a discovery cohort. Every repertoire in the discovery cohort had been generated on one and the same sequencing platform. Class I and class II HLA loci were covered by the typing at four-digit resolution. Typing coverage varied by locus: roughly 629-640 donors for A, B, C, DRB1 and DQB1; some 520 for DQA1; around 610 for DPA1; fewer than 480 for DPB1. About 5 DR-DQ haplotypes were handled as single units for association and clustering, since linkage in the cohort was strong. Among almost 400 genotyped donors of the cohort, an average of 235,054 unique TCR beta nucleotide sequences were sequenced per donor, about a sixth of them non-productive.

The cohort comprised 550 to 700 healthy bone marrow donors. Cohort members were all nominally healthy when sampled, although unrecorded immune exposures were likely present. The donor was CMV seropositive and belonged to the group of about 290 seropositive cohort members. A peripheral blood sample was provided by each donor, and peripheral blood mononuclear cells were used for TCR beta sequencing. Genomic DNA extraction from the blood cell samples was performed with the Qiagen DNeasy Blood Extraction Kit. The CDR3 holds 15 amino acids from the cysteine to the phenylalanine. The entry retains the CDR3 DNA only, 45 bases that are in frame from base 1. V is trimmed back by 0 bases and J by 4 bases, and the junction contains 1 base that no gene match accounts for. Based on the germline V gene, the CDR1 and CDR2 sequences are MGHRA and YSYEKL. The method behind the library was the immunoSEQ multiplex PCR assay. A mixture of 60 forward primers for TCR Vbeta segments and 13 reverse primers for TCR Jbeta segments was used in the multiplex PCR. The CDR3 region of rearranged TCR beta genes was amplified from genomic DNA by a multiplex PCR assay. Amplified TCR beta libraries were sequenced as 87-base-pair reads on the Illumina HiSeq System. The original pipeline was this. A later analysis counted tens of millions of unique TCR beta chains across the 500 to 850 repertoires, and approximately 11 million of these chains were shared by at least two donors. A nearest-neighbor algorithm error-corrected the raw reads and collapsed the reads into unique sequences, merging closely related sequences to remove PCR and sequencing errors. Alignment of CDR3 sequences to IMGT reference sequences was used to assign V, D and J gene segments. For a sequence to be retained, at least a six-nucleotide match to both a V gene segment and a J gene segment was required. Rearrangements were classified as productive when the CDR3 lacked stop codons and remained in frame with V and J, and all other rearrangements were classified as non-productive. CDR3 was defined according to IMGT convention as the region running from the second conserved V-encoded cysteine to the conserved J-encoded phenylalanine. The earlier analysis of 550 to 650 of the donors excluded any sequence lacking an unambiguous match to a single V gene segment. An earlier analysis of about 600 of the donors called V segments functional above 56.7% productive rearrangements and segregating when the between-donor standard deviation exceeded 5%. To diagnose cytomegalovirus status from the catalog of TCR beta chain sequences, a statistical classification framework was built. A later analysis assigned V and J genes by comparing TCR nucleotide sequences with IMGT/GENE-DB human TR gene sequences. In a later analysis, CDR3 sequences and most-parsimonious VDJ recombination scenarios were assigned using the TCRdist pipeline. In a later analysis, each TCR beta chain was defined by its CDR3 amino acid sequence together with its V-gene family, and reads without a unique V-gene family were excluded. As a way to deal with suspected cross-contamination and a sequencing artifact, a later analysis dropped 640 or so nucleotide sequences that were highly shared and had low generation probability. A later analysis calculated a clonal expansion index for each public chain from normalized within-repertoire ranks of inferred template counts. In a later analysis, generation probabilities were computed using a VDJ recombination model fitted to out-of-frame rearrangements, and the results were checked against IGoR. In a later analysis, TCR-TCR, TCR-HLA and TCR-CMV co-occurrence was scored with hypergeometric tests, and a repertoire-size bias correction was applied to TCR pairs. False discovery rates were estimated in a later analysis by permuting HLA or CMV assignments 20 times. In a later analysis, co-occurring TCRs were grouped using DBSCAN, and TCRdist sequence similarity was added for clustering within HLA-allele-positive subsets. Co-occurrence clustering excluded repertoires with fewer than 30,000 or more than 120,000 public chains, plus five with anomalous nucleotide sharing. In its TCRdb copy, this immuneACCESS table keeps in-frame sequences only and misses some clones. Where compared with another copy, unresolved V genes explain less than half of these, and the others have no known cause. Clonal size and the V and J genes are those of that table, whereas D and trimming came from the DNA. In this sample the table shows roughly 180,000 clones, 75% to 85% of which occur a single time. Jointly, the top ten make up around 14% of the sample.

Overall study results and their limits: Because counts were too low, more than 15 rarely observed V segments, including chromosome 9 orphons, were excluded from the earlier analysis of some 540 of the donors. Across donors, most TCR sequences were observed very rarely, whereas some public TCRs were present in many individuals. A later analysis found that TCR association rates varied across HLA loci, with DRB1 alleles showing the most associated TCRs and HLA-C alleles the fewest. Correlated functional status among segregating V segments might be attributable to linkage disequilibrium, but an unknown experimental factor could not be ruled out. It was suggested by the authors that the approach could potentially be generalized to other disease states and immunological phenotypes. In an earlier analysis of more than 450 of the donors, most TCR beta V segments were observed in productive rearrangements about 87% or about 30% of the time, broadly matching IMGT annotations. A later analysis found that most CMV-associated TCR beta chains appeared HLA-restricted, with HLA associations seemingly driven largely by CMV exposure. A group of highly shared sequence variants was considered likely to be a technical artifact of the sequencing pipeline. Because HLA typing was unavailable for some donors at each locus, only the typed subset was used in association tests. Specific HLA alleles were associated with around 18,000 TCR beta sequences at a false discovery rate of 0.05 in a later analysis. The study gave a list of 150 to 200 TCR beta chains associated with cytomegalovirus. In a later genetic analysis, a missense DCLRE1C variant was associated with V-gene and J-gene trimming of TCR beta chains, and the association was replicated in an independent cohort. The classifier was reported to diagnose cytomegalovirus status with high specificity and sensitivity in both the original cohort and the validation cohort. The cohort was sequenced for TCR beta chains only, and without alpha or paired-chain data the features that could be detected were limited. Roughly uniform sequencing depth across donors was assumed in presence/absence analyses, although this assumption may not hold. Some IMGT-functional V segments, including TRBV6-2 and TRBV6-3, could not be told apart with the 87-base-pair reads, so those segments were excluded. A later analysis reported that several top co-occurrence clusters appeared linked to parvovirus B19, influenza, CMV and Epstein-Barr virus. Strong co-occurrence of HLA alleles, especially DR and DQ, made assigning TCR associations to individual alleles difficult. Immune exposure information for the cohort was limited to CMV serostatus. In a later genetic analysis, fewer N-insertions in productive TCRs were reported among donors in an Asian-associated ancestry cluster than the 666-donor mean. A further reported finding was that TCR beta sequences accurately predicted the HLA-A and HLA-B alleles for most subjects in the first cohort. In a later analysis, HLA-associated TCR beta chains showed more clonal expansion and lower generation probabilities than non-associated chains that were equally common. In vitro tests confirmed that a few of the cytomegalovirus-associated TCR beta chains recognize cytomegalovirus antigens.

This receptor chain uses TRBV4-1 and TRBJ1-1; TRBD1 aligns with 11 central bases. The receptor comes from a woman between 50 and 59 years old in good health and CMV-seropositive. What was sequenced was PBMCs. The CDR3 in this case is CASSQDGTGGTEAFF. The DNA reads TGCGCCAGCAGCCAAGACGGGACAGGGGGCACTGAAGCTTTCTTT.